A single sample is the source of the 29 T cell receptor beta chains below, sequenced in a study of CD4+ T cells in melanoma. Some clones are missing from TCRdb's copy, which holds only in-frame ones; the method was immunoSEQ multiplex PCR. The sample has about 50,000 clones, 89% seen once; the top ten hold about 11%. The source material was peripheral blood. Receptor source: a human donor with melanoma.

By proportion, this clone is medium-sized. This chain links TRBV11-2 with TRBJ1-6; TRBD1 is a possible D gene (6 bases). Germline loops: CDR1 SGHAT, CDR2 FQNNGV. CDR3 length: 14 amino acids. V was shortened by 10 bases and J by 7 bases, with 17 bases between the two germline ends. The CDR3 spells CATLATGQNSPLHF. For the CDR3, the DNA is TGTGCCACCCTAGCGACAGGACAAAATTCACCCCTCCACTTT.

The V gene is TRBV7-9, the J gene TRBJ2-7; D is possibly TRBD1 or TRBD2 (5 bases each). Between the trimmed V and J ends, which lost 5 bases and 0 bases, there was a span of 17 bases. The CDR3 has 16 residues. Germline lookup yields CDR1 SEHNR and CDR2 FQNEAQ (reference sequence). CDR3 residues: CASSPSFRESSYEQYF. The CDR3 DNA reads TGTGCCAGCAGCCCTAGCTTCAGGGAGAGCTCCTACGAGCAGTACTTC.

V usage is TRBV7-8 and J usage is TRBJ2-7; maybe TRBD2 (5 bases). CDR1 SGHVS and CDR2 FQNEAQ come from the germline V gene. The CDR3 covers 14 residues. The V end was cut by 4 bases, the J end by 2 bases, with 12 bases between. The CDR3 DNA follows: TGTGCCAGCAGCTCGGGGTACTTGGCCTACGAGCAGTACTTC. Translating gives CASSSGYLAYEQYF.

The chain links TRBV27 to TRBJ1-2; a weak D match, TRBD1 (5 bases). Germline CDR1 is MNHEY and CDR2 is SMNVEV (reference sequence). The CDR3 is 14 amino acids. The germline V and J ends were trimmed by 6 bases and 0 bases, with 11 bases remaining between them. The CDR3 coding sequence is TGTGCCAGCAGGCCGGGGGGAGCTAACTATGGCTACACCTTC. Its protein product is CASRPGGANYGYTF.

The chain links TRBV11-2 to TRBJ1-2; D is perhaps TRBD1 (6 bases). Germline V gives CDR1 SGHAT, CDR2 FQNNGV. V was clipped by 1 base and J by 8 bases, with 14 bases between them. CDR3 length: 14 residues. As DNA, the CDR3 is TGTGCCAGCAGCTTAGGGCCTCAGGGGCGAGGCTACACCTTC. It is translated as CASSLGPQGRGYTF.

The CDR3 sequence is CASSVQGRTEAFF. DNA of the CDR3: TGTGCCAGCTCAGTCCAGGGAAGGACTGAAGCTTTCTTT. This chain uses TRBV18 with TRBJ1-1, with D maybe TRBD1 (5 bases). CDR3 length: 13 residues. CDR1 and CDR2 from the germline V gene are KGHSH and LQKENI. Trimming shortened V by 5 bases and J by 5 bases, and 12 bases separated the two germline ends.

This clone was recorded once. The junction does not match germline at one end; this may be a read error. The chain employs TRBV7-7 and TRBJ2-1; D gene ambiguous. The CDR3 is 13 amino acids. Germline values: CDR1 SSHAT, CDR2 FNYEAQ (reference sequence). Here the CDR3 reads CASSLDRYNEQFF. For the CDR3, the DNA is TGTGCTAGCAGCTTAGATAGGTACAATGAGCAGTTCTTC. The full variable domain, completed using reference TRBV7-7 and TRBJ2-1, is GAGVSQSPRYKVTKRGQDVTLRCDPISSHATLYWYQQALGQGPEFLTYFNYEAQPDKSGLPSDRFSAERPEGSISTLTIQRTEQRDSAMYRCASSLDRYNEQFFGPGTRLTVL.

V usage is TRBV6-5 and J usage is TRBJ2-7; the D gene could be TRBD1 or TRBD2 (6 bases each). This CDR3 region has 14 residues. The V end lost 4 bases, the J end lost 2 bases, and 12 bases lay between the germline ends. The germline gives CDR1 MNHEY, CDR2 SVGAGI. In nucleotides, the CDR3 is TGTGCCAGCAGTTCCGCCGGGGGCACCTACGAGCAGTACTTC. Protein: CASSSAGGTYEQYF.

The gene calls are TRBV6-1 and TRBJ2-7; possible D gene TRBD2, 6 bases. The CDR3 totals 15 residues. The V gene's germline CDR1 is MNHNS and CDR2 SASEGT. Trimming removed 2 bases from V and 0 bases from J, with 11 bases in between. The CDR3 loop reads CASSEMWDFSYEQYF. Here the CDR3 DNA reads TGTGCCAGCAGTGAAATGTGGGACTTCTCCTACGAGCAGTACTTC.

The rearrangement uses TRBV9 and TRBJ2-1, with a possible D match to TRBD1 (6 bases). The germline gives CDR1 SGDLS, CDR2 YYNGEE. V was shortened by 4 bases and J by 4 bases, with 12 bases between the two germline ends. This CDR3 is 14 amino acids long. The CDR3 sequence: CASSLGQLYNEQFF. CDR3 nucleotides: TGTGCCAGCAGCCTAGGACAGTTATACAATGAGCAGTTCTTC.

The rearrangement uses TRBV10-1 and TRBJ1-1; D not resolved. V lost 5 bases and J lost 1, with 17 bases in between. Germline CDR1 and CDR2: WNHNN and SYGVQD (reference sequence). This CDR3 comprises 16 residues. The CDR3 loop reads CASSPDTQNRNTEAFF. In DNA form, the CDR3 reads TGCGCCAGCAGTCCAGACACCCAGAATCGGAACACTGAAGCTTTCTTT.

The chain employs TRBV7-2 and TRBJ1-2; D is unclear. Germline loops: CDR1 SGHTA, CDR2 FQGNSA. Between the trimmed V and J ends, which lost 5 bases and 5 bases, there was a span of 6 bases. The CDR3 is 11 residues long. DNA of the CDR3: TGTGCCAGCAGCGAGAATTATGGCTACACCTTC. The encoded protein is CASSENYGYTF.

The gene calls are TRBV9 and TRBJ2-1; 10 bases are shared with TRBD1. Germline CDR1 and CDR2: SGDLS and YYNGEE. The V segment lost 3 bases and the J segment 5 bases; nucleotides outside the gene matches: 5. The CDR3 extends over 15 amino acids. In DNA, the CDR3 is TGTGCCAGCAGCGGCGGGACAGGGGTGAACAATGAGCAGTTCTTC. Its protein product is CASSGGTGVNNEQFF.

V usage is TRBV2 and J usage is TRBJ2-7; the D gene is possibly TRBD1 (6 bases). Trimming cost V 8 bases and J 4 bases, with 15 bases left between them. There are 13 residues in the CDR3. In germline, CDR1 is SNHLY, CDR2 FYNNEI. The CDR3 spells CASQDSEGYEQYF. The CDR3 DNA reads as TGTGCCAGCCAGGACAGCGAAGGATACGAGCAGTACTTC.

V usage is TRBV5-1 and J usage is TRBJ1-2; 11 bases are a match to TRBD1. Trimming at V came to 4 bases and at J to 3 bases, leaving 11 bases not matched to a gene. There are 17 residues in the CDR3. Germline CDR1 reads SGHRS; CDR2 reads YFSETQ. The chain's CDR3 is CASSPWTGGDEDYGYTF. DNA of the CDR3: TGCGCCAGCAGCCCATGGACAGGGGGCGACGAGGACTATGGCTACACCTTC.

The chain is built from TRBV5-1 and TRBJ2-7; weak D call: TRBD1 (6 bases). Germline loops: CDR1 SGHRS, CDR2 YFSETQ. This CDR3 region has 14 residues. The V end was cut by 4 bases, the J end by 1 base, with 12 bases between. The CDR3: CASSPGTSSYEQYF. For the CDR3, the DNA is TGCGCCAGCAGCCCCGGGACATCATCCTACGAGCAGTACTTC.

The chain links TRBV21-1 to TRBJ2-7; TRBD1, as called in the table, went unchecked against the DNA. TRBV21-1 counts as a pseudogene. This CDR3 is built from 16 residues. CDR3 protein: CASSKSADISHYEQYF. In DNA form, the CDR3 reads TGTGCCAGCAGCAAATCTGCGGACATCAGCCACTACGAGCAGTACTTC.

This chain connects TRBV7-2 to TRBJ1-1; 8 bases align to TRBD1. The trim removed 2 bases at V and 5 bases at J, leaving 16 bases unmatched. CDR3 length: 18 residues. In germline, CDR1 is SGHTA, CDR2 FQGNSA. CDR3 bases: TGTGCCAGCAGCTTACGCCCAAATAGGAGACAGGGGAAGACTGAAGCTTTCTTT. This encodes CASSLRPNRRQGKTEAFF.

This clone was seen only once. The chain combines TRBV6-1 with TRBJ2-3; TRBD1 might be the D (6 bases). This CDR3 has 14 residues. Germline values: CDR1 MNHNS, CDR2 SASEGT. V was pared by 7 bases and J by 2 bases, with 13 bases between. CDR3 nucleotide sequence: TGTGCCAGCAAGGGACAACCCCACACAGATACGCAGTATTTT. The encoded protein is CASKGQPHTDTQYF.

The V call is TRBV28, the J call TRBJ1-2, with D possibly matching TRBD1 (6 bases). With 6 bases removed from V and 5 bases from J, the gap between germline ends came to 19 bases. This CDR3 is built from 15 residues. Germline CDR1 and CDR2: MDHEN and SYDVKM. The CDR3 region is CASRLGRGLEYGYTF. CDR3 coding DNA: TGTGCCAGCAGACTCGGGCGGGGGCTGGAGTATGGCTACACCTTC.

The chain combines TRBV7-2 with TRBJ1-4; no clear D. Germline V gives CDR1 SGHTA, CDR2 FQGNSA. Between the trimmed V and J ends, which lost 5 bases and 3 bases, there was a span of 13 bases. The CDR3 spans 15 residues. The CDR3 DNA is TGTGCCAGCAGCCCCCAGCCGGGTGCTAATGAAAAACTGTTTTTT. Its translation: CASSPQPGANEKLFF.

The J gene is TRBJ1-4, the V gene TRBV6-6; 8 positions agree with TRBD1. V lost 8 bases and J lost 4; bases outside the gene matches: 6. The CDR3 is made up of 14 amino acids. Germline values: CDR1 MNHNY, CDR2 SVGAGI (reference sequence). CDR3 sequence: CASQKQGVNEKLFF. CDR3 DNA sequence: TGTGCCAGCCAAAAACAGGGGGTTAATGAAAAACTGTTTTTT.

The V gene is TRBV5-5, the J gene TRBJ2-4; D gene uncertain. Germline lookup yields CDR1 SGHKS and CDR2 YYEKEE (reference sequence). This CDR3 is 13 amino acids long. The germline V and J ends were trimmed by 6 bases and 3 bases, with 10 bases remaining between them. CDR3 protein: CASNPFNKNIQYF. CDR3 nucleotides: TGTGCCAGCAACCCTTTTAACAAAAACATTCAGTACTTC.

This chain connects TRBV2 to TRBJ1-5; the D is unclear. The V end lost 3 bases, the J end lost 0 bases, and 6 bases lay between the germline ends. The CDR3 runs 14 residues. CDR1 is SNHLY and CDR2 is FYNNEI in the germline V gene. The CDR3 spells CASSDSVSNQPQHF. CDR3 DNA sequence: TGTGCCAGCAGTGACAGCGTTAGCAATCAGCCCCAGCATTTT.

The chain employs TRBV19 and TRBJ2-1; D gene unclear. V dropped 5 bases and J dropped 2 bases, with 10 bases sitting between them. CDR1 and CDR2 from the germline V gene are LNHDA and SQIVND (reference sequence). This CDR3 is built from 14 residues. The CDR3 loop is CASSRDPTYNEQFF. The CDR3 DNA reads TGTGCCAGTAGTCGAGACCCCACCTACAATGAGCAGTTCTTC.

This rearrangement joins TRBV28 to TRBJ1-5; D not certain. CDR1 and CDR2 (germline): MDHEN, SYDVKM. The CDR3 has 11 amino acids. V gave up 5 bases and J gave up 4 bases, with 3 bases separating them. CDR3 DNA: TGTGCCAGCAGTGCAAATCAGCCCCAGCATTTT. Amino acids: CASSANQPQHF.

The rearrangement joins TRBV4-3 to TRBJ2-2; D gene ambiguous. CDR3 size: 14 residues. CDR1 is LGHNA and CDR2 is YSLEER in the germline V gene. V was cut by 0 bases and J by 3 bases, with 5 bases left in between. The CDR3 loop reads CASSQDRDTGELFF. The CDR3 DNA sequence: TGCGCCAGCAGCCAAGATCGTGACACCGGGGAGCTGTTTTTT.

The chain couples TRBV28 to TRBJ1-1; tentative D call: TRBD1 (6 bases). Germline V gives CDR1 MDHEN, CDR2 SYDVKM. The CDR3 totals 14 residues. The V end lost 5 bases, the J end lost 10 bases, and 20 bases lay between the germline ends. The CDR3, as DNA: TGTGCCAGCAGTGTCCCGGGACAAAAGGGTGGAGCTTTCTTT. This sequence encodes CASSVPGQKGGAFF.

V and J are TRBV2 and TRBJ1-4; D is unresolved. The V end was cut by 3 bases, the J end by 8 bases, with 10 bases between. This CDR3 contains 13 residues. Looked up from germline, CDR1 is SNHLY and CDR2 is FYNNEI. The CDR3 here is CASSEIGREKLFF. The CDR3 DNA follows: TGTGCCAGCAGTGAGATCGGCAGGGAAAAACTGTTTTTT.